A selection of T cell receptor beta chains follows, all from one sample in a study of blood T cell repertoires in COVID-19. Profiled with immunoSEQ multiplex PCR; TCRdb holds only in-frame clones, not every one. The sample consists of about 170,000 clones, around four fifths of them appearing once. Sample: peripheral blood. Source of these receptors: a woman aged 80 or over with COVID-19, enrolled during active disease. CDR3s include the opening cysteine and the closing phenylalanine or tryptophan. D genes are given only for firm matches. Clone size is not always given. Where it is, it says once, few, many or a class for expanded clones.

v_gene	j_gene	d_gene	abundance	CDR3nt	CDR3aa
TRBV5-1	TRBJ2-3	.	.	TGCGCCAGCAGCCCCCTCGGAGTGGGAGGCACAGATACGCAGTATTTT	CASSPLGVGGTDTQYF
TRBV5-1	TRBJ2-7	TRBD1	few	TGCGCCAGCAGCCCGGGACAGGGGGCCCACGAGCAGTACTTC	CASSPGQGAHEQYF
TRBV7-3	TRBJ2-7	TRBD2	.	TGTGCCAGCAGCTTTCAGCGGGGGCGTGAGCAGTACTTC	CASSFQRGREQYF
TRBV3-1/TRBV3-2	TRBJ1-2	.	.	TGTGCCAGCAGCCAACGGGGACAAAACTATGGCTACACCTTC	CASSQRGQNYGYTF
TRBV10-3	TRBJ2-1	.	.	TGTGCCATCAGTGGTCAAGCTGGCTACAATGAGCAGTTCTTC	CAISGQAGYNEQFF
TRBV29-1	TRBJ2-2	.	.	TGCAGCGTTGGGCTACGGACGTCCCGGGAGATGTTTTTT	CSVGLRTSREMFF
TRBV11-3	TRBJ2-3	.	few	TGTGCCAGCAGCTTAGTGCCGGGGGATCATCCTAGCACAGATACGCAGTATTTT	CASSLVPGDHPSTDTQYF
TRBV5-1	TRBJ1-2	TRBD1	.	TGCGCCAGCAGCCACGGACGACAGGGGGCAAGTAGGAATGGCTACACCTTC	CASSHGRQGASRNGYTF
TRBV9	TRBJ2-3	TRBD2	.	TGTGCCAGCAGCTCACTCGCTAGCGGGAGGGATACGCAGTATTTT	CASSSLASGRDTQYF
TRBV6-5	TRBJ1-4	TRBD1	.	TGTGCCAGCAGGTCCCAGGGGGCTCGTGAAAAACTGTTTTTT	CASRSQGAREKLFF
TRBV7-2	TRBJ2-1	TRBD2	.	TGTGCCAGCAGCCCTAGGACTAGCGGGGGGAATGAGCAGTTCTTC	CASSPRTSGGNEQFF
TRBV11-2	TRBJ2-7	TRBD2	few	TGTGCCAGCAGCTTAATGGGAGCGGGGGGGCTTTCCTACGAGCAGTACTTC	CASSLMGAGGLSYEQYF
TRBV5-1	TRBJ2-3	.	.	TGCGCCAGCAGCTTTCCCAGCGGACCTAGCACAGATACGCAGTATTTT	CASSFPSGPSTDTQYF
TRBV6-2/TRBV6-3	TRBJ2-4	.	few	TGTGCCAGCAGTTACATCGGTTATTTCCTAGCCAAAAACATTCAGTACTTC	CASSYIGYFLAKNIQYF
TRBV27	TRBJ2-2	.	.	TGTGCCAGCGGACTATTGAACACCGGGGAGCTGTTTTTT	CASGLLNTGELFF
TRBV5-1	TRBJ2-7	TRBD1	.	TGCGCCAGCAGCTCCGCTCCGGGACAGGCGAAGGAGCAGTACTTC	CASSSAPGQAKEQYF
TRBV2	TRBJ2-1	.	.	TGTGCCAGCAAGGGATCCCGGGAGAATGAGCAGTTCTTC	CASKGSRENEQFF
TRBV19	TRBJ1-4	.	.	TGTGCCAGTAGTCGGCGGGCCTTTAATGAAAAACTGTTTTTT	CASSRRAFNEKLFF
TRBV5-4	TRBJ2-5	TRBD1	.	TGTGCCAGCAGGACAGGGGGCGCGGAGACCCAGTACTTC	CASRTGGAETQYF
TRBV7-3	TRBJ2-7	.	.	TGTGCCAGCAGCCCCGCGGCGAATGGGGAGCAGTACTTC	CASSPAANGEQYF
TRBV7-3	TRBJ2-1	.	.	TGTGCCAGCAGCTTAGGGGAGAGCTCCTACAATGAGCAGTTCTTC	CASSLGESSYNEQFF
TRBV19	TRBJ2-3	TRBD1	.	TGTGCCAGTAGAGACAGGGGGCGCACAGATACGCAGTATTTT	CASRDRGRTDTQYF
TRBV7-9	TRBJ1-6	TRBD1	.	TGTGCCAGCAGCTTGAGGGACAGTAGAACCCTCCACTTT	CASSLRDSRTLHF
TRBV5-1	TRBJ2-5	TRBD1	few	TGCGCCAGCAGCTTGGGGACAGGGGAAGAGACCCAGTACTTC	CASSLGTGEETQYF
TRBV10-1	TRBJ2-7	.	.	TGCGCCAGCAGTGCCGGCTACGAGCAGTACTTC	CASSAGYEQYF
TRBV7-3	TRBJ2-1	TRBD2	.	TGTGCCAGCAGCTTAACTGGCGGGACTAGTGGATACAATGAGCAGTTCTTC	CASSLTGGTSGYNEQFF
TRBV28	TRBJ2-7	TRBD2	.	TGTGCCAGCAGCCTCACTAGCGGAGCGCCCCGAGACTACGAGCAGTACTTC	CASSLTSGAPRDYEQYF
TRBV5-1	TRBJ2-3	.	.	TGCGCCAGCAGCTTGTACGGGAGCAGTGCAGATACGCAGTATTTT	CASSLYGSSADTQYF
TRBV6-5	TRBJ1-4	.	.	TGTGCCAGCAGTTATGGGCCGGGGGGGGAAAAACTGTTTTTT	CASSYGPGGEKLFF
TRBV15	TRBJ1-1	.	.	TGTGCCACCCCTCCCAGGCAGGGGACTGAAGCTTTCTTT	CATPPRQGTEAFF
TRBV5-1	TRBJ2-1	TRBD2	.	TGCGCCAGCAGCCTGTCCGGGACTAGGGCGAATGAGCAGTTCTTC	CASSLSGTRANEQFF